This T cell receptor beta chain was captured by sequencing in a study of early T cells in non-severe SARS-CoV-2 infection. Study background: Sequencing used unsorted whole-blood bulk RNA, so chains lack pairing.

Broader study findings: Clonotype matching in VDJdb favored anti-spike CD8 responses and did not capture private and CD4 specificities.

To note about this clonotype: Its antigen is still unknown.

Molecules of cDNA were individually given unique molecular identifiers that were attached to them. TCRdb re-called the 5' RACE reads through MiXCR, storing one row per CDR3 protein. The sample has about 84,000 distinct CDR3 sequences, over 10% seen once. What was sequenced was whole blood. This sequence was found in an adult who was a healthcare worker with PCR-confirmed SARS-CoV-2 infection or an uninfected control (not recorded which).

CDR3 DNA: TGTGCCAGCAGTTTGAGCGGAGGGGGTGAAGCTTTCTTT. Its translation: CASSLSGGGEAFF. The rearrangement joins TRBV28 to TRBJ1-1; possible D gene TRBD1, 6 bases. CDR3 length: 13 residues. Trimming took 3 bases from V and 7 from J, leaving 12 bases between them. Germline V gives CDR1 MDHEN, CDR2 SYDVKM.